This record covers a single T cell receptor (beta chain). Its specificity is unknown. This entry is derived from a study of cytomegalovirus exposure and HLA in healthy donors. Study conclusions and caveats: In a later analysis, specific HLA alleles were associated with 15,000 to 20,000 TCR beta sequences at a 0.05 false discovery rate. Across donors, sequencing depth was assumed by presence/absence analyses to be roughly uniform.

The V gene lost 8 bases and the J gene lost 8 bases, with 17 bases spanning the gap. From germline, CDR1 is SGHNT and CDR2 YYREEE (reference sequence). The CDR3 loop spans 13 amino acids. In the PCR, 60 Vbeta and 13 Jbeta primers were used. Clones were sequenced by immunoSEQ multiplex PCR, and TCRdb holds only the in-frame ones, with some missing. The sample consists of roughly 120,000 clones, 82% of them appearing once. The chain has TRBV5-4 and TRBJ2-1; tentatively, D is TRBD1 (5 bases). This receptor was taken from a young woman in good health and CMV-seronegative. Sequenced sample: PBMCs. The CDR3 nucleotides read TGTGCCAGTCCCGGGTCCCTAGGGGATGAGCAGTTCTTC. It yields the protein CASPGSLGDEQFF.